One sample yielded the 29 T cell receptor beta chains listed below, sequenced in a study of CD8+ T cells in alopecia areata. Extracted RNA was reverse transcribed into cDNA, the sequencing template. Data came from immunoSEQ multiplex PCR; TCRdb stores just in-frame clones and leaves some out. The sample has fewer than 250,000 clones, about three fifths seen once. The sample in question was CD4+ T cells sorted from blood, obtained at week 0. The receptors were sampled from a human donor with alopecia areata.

The CDR3 region is CASSPPGGDQPQHF. CDR3 nucleotide sequence: TGTGCCAGCAGTCCCCCGGGGGGGGATCAGCCCCAGCATTTT. The chain recombines TRBV6-6 with TRBJ1-5; perhaps TRBD1 as D (5 bases). The CDR3 runs to 14 residues. In germline, CDR1 is MNHNY, CDR2 SVGAGI (reference sequence). Trimming removed 5 bases from V and 5 bases from J, with 13 bases in between.

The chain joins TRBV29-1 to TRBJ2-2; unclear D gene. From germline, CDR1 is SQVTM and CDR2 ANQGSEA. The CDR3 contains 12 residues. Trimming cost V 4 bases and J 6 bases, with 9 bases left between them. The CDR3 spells CSVGPGSGELFF. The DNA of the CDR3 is TGCAGCGTTGGTCCCGGTTCCGGGGAGCTGTTTTTT.

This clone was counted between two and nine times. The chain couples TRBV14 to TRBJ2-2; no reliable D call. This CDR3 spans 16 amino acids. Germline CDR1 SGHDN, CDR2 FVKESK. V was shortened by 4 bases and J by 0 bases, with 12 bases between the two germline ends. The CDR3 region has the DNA TGTGCCAGCAGCCTAGGTTACTATTCGAACACCGGGGAGCTGTTTTTT. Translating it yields CASSLGYYSNTGELFF.

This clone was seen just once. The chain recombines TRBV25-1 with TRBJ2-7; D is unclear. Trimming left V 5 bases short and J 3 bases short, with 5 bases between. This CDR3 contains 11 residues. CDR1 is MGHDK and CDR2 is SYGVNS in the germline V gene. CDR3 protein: CASSRNYEQYF. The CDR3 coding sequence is TGTGCCAGCAGTAGAAACTACGAGCAGTACTTC.

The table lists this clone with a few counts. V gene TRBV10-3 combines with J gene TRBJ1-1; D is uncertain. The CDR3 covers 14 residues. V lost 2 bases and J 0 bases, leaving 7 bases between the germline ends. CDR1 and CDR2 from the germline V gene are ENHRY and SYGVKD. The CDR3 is CAISEPPMNTEAFF. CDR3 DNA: TGTGCCATCAGTGAGCCCCCCATGAACACTGAAGCTTTCTTT.

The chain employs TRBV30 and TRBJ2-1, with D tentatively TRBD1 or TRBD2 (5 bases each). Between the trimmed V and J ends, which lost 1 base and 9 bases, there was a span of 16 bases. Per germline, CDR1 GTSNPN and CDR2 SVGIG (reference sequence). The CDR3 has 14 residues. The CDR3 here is CAWSGPLGVSEQFF. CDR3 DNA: TGTGCCTGGAGTGGACCCCTGGGGGTTAGTGAGCAGTTCTTC.

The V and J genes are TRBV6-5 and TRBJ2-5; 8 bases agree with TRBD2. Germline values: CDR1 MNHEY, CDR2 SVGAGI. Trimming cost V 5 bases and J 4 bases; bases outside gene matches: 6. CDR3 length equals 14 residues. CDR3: CASSHSGTGETQYF. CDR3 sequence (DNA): TGTGCCAGCAGTCATAGCGGGACCGGAGAGACCCAGTACTTC.

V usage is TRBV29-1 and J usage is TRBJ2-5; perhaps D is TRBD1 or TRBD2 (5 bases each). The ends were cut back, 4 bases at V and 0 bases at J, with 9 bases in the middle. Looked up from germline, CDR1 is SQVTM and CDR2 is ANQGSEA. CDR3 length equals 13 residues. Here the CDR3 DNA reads TGCAGCGTTGCCGGGACCTACCAAGAGACCCAGTACTTC. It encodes CSVAGTYQETQYF.

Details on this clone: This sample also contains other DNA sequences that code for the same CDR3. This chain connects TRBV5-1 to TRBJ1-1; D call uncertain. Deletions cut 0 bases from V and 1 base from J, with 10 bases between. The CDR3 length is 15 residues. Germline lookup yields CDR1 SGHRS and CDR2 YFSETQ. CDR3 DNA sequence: TGCGCCAGCAGCTTGGAGGGAGGGTCGAACACTGAAGCTTTCTTT. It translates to CASSLEGGSNTEAFF.

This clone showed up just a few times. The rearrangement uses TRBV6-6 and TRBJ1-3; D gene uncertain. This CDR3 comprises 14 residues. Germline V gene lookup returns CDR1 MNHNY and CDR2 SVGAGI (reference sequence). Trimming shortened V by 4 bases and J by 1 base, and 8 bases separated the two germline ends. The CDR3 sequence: CASSSLVSGNTIYF. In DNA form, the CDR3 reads TGTGCCAGCAGTTCCCTTGTTTCTGGAAACACCATATATTTT.

The CDR3 protein is CASSLEGTGGGSEQFF. CDR3 in DNA: TGTGCCAGCAGCTTAGAAGGGACAGGGGGCGGGAGTGAGCAGTTCTTC. The chain couples TRBV7-6 to TRBJ2-1, with 12 bases lining up with TRBD1. The length of the CDR3 is 16 residues. Germline loops: CDR1 SGHVS, CDR2 FNYEAQ. Trimming removed 1 base from V and 9 bases from J; junction bases left unmatched: 7.

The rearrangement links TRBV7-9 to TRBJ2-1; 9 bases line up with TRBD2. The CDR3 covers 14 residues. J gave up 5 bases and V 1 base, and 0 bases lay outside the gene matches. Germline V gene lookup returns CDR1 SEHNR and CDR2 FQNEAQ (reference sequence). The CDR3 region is CASSLGTSDNEQFF. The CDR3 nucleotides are TGTGCCAGCAGCTTAGGGACTAGCGACAATGAGCAGTTCTTC.

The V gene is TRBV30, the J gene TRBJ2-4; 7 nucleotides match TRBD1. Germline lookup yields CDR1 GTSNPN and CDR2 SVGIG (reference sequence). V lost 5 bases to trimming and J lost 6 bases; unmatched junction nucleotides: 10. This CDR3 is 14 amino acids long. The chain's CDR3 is CAWCTGTEVNIQYF. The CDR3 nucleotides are TGTGCCTGGTGTACCGGGACAGAGGTAAACATTCAGTACTTC.

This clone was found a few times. The CDR3 DNA sequence: TGTGCCAGCAGCCAAGAAGGTGGTCAGCCCCAGCATTTT. This encodes CASSQEGGQPQHF. This chain uses TRBV4-2 with TRBJ1-5; D call uncertain. The CDR3 runs to 13 residues. V was trimmed by 0 bases and J by 6 bases, leaving 6 bases between them. Germline V gene lookup returns CDR1 LGHNA and CDR2 YNFKEQ.

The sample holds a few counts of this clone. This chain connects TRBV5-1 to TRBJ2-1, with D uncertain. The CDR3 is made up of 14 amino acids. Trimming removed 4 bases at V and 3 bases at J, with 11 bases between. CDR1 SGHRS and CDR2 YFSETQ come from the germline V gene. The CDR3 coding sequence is TGCGCCAGCAGCGACGCGGCGGACTACAATGAGCAGTTCTTC. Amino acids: CASSDAADYNEQFF.

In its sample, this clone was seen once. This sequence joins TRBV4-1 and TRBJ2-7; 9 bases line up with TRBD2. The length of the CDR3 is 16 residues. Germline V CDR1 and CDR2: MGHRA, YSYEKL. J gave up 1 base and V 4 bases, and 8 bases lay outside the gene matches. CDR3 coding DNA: TGCGCCAGCAGCCCCCTTGCGGGAGGGGGTTCCTACGAGCAGTACTTC. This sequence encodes CASSPLAGGGSYEQYF.

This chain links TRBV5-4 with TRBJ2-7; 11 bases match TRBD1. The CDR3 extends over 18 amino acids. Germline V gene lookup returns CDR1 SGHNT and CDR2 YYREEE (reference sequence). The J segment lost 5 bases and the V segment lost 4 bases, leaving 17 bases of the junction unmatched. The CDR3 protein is CASSTRTGGGPDAHEQYF. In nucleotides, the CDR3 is TGTGCCAGCAGCACTCGGACAGGGGGCGGGCCGGACGCCCACGAGCAGTACTTC.

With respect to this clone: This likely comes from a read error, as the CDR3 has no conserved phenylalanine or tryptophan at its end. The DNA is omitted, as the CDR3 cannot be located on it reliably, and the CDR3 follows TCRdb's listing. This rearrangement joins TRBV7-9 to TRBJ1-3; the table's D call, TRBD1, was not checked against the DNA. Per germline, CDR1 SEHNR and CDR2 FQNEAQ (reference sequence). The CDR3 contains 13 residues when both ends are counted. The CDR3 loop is CASSPSIGGWLNS.

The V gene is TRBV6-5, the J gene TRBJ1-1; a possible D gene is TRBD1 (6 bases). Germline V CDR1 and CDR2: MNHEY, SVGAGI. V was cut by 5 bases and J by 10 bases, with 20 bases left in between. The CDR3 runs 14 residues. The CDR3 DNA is TGTGCCAGCAGTCCCCCAAGGGACAAACGGGTAGCTTTCTTT. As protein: CASSPPRDKRVAFF.

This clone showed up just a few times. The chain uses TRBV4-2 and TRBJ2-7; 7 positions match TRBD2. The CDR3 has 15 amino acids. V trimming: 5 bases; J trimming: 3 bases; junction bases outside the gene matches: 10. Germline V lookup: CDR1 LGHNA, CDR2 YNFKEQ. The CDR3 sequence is CASSSSSGTVYEQYF. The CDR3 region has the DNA TGTGCCAGCAGCTCTTCGAGCGGGACGGTCTACGAGCAGTACTTC.

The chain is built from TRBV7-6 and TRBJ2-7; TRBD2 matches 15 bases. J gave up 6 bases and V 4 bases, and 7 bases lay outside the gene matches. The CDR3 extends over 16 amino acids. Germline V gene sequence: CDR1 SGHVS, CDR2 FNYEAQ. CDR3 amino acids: CASSSGLAGGSGEQYF. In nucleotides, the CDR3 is TGTGCCAGCAGCTCGGGACTAGCGGGGGGATCGGGCGAGCAGTACTTC.

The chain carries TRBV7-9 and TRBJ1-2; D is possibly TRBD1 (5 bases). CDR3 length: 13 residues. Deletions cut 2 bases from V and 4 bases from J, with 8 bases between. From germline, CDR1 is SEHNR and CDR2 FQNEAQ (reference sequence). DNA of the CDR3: TGTGCCAGCAGCTTAAGACAGTCCTATGGCTACACCTTC. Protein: CASSLRQSYGYTF. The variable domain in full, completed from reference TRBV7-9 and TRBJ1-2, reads DTGVSQNPRHKITKRGQNVTFRCDPISEHNRLYWYRQTLGQGPEFLTYFQNEAQLEKSRLLSDRFSAERPKGSFSTLEIQRTEQGDSAMYLCASSLRQSYGYTFGSGTRLTVV.

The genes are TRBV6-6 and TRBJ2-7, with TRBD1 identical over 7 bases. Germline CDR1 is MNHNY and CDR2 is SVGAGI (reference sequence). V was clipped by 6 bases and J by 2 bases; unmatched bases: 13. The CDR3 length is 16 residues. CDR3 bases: TGTGCCAGCAGCCGAACAGGACAGGCTTTAACCTACGAGCAGTACTTC. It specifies CASSRTGQALTYEQYF.

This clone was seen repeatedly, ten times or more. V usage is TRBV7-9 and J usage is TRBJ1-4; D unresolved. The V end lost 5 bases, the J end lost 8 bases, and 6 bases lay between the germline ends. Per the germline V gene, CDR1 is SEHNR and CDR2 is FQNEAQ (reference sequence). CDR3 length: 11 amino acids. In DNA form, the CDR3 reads TGTGCCAGCAGCCAACAGGAAAAACTGTTTTTT. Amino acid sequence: CASSQQEKLFF.

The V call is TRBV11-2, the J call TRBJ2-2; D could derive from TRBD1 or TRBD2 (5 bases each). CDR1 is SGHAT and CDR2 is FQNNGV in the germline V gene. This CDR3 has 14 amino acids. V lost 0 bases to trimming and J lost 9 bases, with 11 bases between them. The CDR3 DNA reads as TGTGCCAGCAGCTTAGAAGGGAAGGGACGGGAGCTGTTTTTT. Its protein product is CASSLEGKGRELFF.

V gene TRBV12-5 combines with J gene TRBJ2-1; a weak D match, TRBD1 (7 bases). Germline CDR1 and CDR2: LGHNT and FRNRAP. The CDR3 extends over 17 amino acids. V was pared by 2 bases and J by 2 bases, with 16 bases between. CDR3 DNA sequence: TGTGCTAGTGGTTTGAGGTCCCCAGGGGGGCCCTACAATGAGCAGTTCTTC. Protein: CASGLRSPGGPYNEQFF.

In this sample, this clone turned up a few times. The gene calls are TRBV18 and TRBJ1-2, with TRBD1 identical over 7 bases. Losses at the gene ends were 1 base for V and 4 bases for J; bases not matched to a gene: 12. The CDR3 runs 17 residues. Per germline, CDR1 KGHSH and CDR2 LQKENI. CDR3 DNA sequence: TGTGCCAGCTCACCACAGCAACGGGACAGACGATTCTATGGCTACACCTTC. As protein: CASSPQQRDRRFYGYTF.

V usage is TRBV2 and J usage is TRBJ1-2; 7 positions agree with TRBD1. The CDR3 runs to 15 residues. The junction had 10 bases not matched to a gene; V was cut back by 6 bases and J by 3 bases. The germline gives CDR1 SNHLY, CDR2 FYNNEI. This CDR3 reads CASSRQGWGDYGYTF. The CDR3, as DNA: TGTGCCAGCAGCCGACAGGGTTGGGGGGACTATGGCTACACCTTC.

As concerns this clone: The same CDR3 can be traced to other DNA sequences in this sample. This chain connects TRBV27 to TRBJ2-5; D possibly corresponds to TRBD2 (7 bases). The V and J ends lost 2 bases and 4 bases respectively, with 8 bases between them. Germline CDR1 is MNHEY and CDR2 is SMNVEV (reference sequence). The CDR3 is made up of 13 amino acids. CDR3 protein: CASSLRGAETQYF. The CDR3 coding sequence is TGTGCCAGCAGTTTACGGGGGGCAGAGACCCAGTACTTC.